These 21 T cell receptor beta chains share one sample of origin, sequenced in a study of blood T cell repertoires in COVID-19. Produced via immunoSEQ multiplex PCR; TCRdb's table is partial and in-frame only. The sample consists of nearly 80,000 clones, about four fifths of them appearing once. Source material: peripheral blood. These receptors were collected from a woman in her 70s with acute or convalescent COVID-19.

This clone has just a few counts. This chain links TRBV19 with TRBJ1-2; TRBD1 might be the D (5 bases). CDR3 length equals 14 residues. CDR1 and CDR2 from the germline V gene are LNHDA and SQIVND (reference sequence). V was shortened by 6 bases and J by 8 bases, with 19 bases between the two germline ends. DNA of the CDR3: TGTGCCAGTAGGCTCTTCGGGGGGACGGAGGGCTACACCTTC. Amino acid sequence: CASRLFGGTEGYTF.

V gene TRBV12-3 or TRBV12-4 combines with J gene TRBJ2-1; 7 nucleotides agree with TRBD1. CDR3 length equals 13 residues. V was pared by 8 bases and J by 2 bases, with 3 bases of the junction left unmatched. The CDR3 DNA reads TGTGCCAGCCTGACAGGGACCTACAATGAGCAGTTCTTC. The encoded protein is CASLTGTYNEQFF.

This chain connects TRBV21-1 to TRBJ2-7; TRBD2, the table's D call, was not compared with the DNA. TRBV21-1 is termed a pseudogene. This CDR3 region has 14 residues. The CDR3, as DNA: TGTGCCAGCACCCGAGACTACACGTCCTACGAGCAGTACTTC. Amino acids: CASTRDYTSYEQYF.

This clone was counted only a few times. This chain links TRBV14 with TRBJ1-4; 8 nucleotides line up with TRBD1. Germline V CDR1 and CDR2: SGHDN, FVKESK. This CDR3 has 14 residues. V dropped 8 bases and J dropped 6; count of bases not matched to a gene: 8. CDR3 sequence: CASSKDRVDEKLFF. In nucleotides, the CDR3 is TGTGCCAGCTCTAAGGACAGGGTCGATGAAAAACTGTTTTTT.

The chain combines TRBV9 with TRBJ1-2; 9 bases line up with TRBD1. V dropped 3 bases and J dropped 4; count of bases not matched to a gene: 7. This CDR3 has 15 residues. CDR1 SGDLS and CDR2 YYNGEE come from the germline V gene. The CDR3 reads CASSAPQGASYGYTF. CDR3 DNA sequence: TGTGCCAGCAGCGCGCCACAGGGGGCTAGCTATGGCTACACCTTC.

V and J are TRBV18 and TRBJ2-2; D is perhaps TRBD2 (5 bases). CDR1 and CDR2 (germline): KGHSH, LQKENI. CDR3 length equals 16 residues. The germline V and J ends were trimmed by 6 bases and 8 bases, with 22 bases remaining between them. The CDR3 nucleotides are TGTGCCAGCTCCCGATCTAGCTATCCCGCACGAGGGGAGCTGTTTTTT. Protein product: CASSRSSYPARGELFF.

This chain uses TRBV7-9 with TRBJ1-4, with 8 bases aligning to TRBD1. The V gene's germline CDR1 is SEHNR and CDR2 FQNEAQ (reference sequence). Trimming at V came to 5 bases and at J to 1 base, leaving 3 bases not matched to a gene. There are 15 residues in the CDR3. DNA of the CDR3: TGTGCCAGCAGCGACGACAGGGGAACTAATGAAAAACTGTTTTTT. This sequence encodes CASSDDRGTNEKLFF.

This chain connects TRBV7-2 to TRBJ2-2; 14 positions match TRBD2. This CDR3 region has 15 residues. Losses at the gene ends were 5 bases for V and 9 bases for J; bases not matched to a gene: 5. Germline CDR1 and CDR2: SGHTA and FQGNSA. CDR3 loop: CASSPGLAGVRELFF. DNA of the CDR3: TGTGCCAGCAGCCCGGGACTAGCGGGAGTTCGGGAGCTGTTTTTT.

The gene calls are TRBV5-1 and TRBJ1-3; maybe TRBD1 (6 bases). This CDR3 is built from 15 residues. The germline V gene encodes CDR1 SGHRS and CDR2 YFSETQ. V lost 5 bases and J 0 bases, leaving 12 bases between the germline ends. The CDR3 loop reads CASSSGQSSGNTIYF. The CDR3 DNA reads as TGCGCCAGCAGTTCCGGACAGAGCTCTGGAAACACCATATATTTT. The whole variable domain, remainder taken from reference TRBV5-1 and TRBJ1-3, is KAGVTQTPRYLIKTRGQQVTLSCSPISGHRSVSWYQQTPGQGLQFLFEYFSETQRNKGNFPGRFSGRQFSNSRSEMNVSTLELGDSALYLCASSSGQSSGNTIYFGEGSWLTVV.

The chain links TRBV19 to TRBJ2-3, with D unclear. CDR1 is LNHDA, CDR2 SQIVND, per germline (reference sequence). CDR3 size: 15 residues. V gave up 8 bases and J gave up 0 bases, with 15 bases separating them. The CDR3 reads CASQRRWRSTDTQYF. CDR3 DNA sequence: TGTGCCAGTCAGCGTCGTTGGAGAAGCACAGATACGCAGTATTTT.

This clone was seen more than once but under ten times. The chain has TRBV19 and TRBJ1-2, with D tentatively TRBD1 (5 bases). CDR1 is LNHDA, CDR2 SQIVND, per germline (reference sequence). The CDR3 is 13 residues long. The V and J ends lost 5 bases and 3 bases respectively, with 10 bases between them. The CDR3 DNA reads TGTGCCAGTAGTCCCGACAGAGACTATGGCTACACCTTC. This translates into CASSPDRDYGYTF.

The chain couples TRBV3-1 (or the pseudogene TRBV3-2) to TRBJ1-4, with D perhaps TRBD1 (6 bases). This CDR3 is 14 amino acids long. From germline, CDR1 is LGHDT and CDR2 YNNKEL (reference sequence). The V end was cut by 6 bases, the J end by 6 bases, with 14 bases between. The CDR3 nucleotides are TGTGCCAGCAGACAACAGGGTTCCGATGAAAAACTGTTTTTT. Protein product: CASRQQGSDEKLFF.

This chain links TRBV27 with TRBJ2-7, with 11 bases that match TRBD2. Per the germline V gene, CDR1 is MNHEY and CDR2 is SMNVEV (reference sequence). Germline trimming cut 6 bases from V and 7 bases from J; bases unmatched to any gene: 8. The CDR3 contains 14 residues. This CDR3 reads CASRQLAGVSEQYF. The CDR3 DNA is TGTGCCAGCAGACAACTAGCGGGAGTTTCTGAGCAGTACTTC.

This clone came up a few times. The rearrangement joins TRBV6-5 to TRBJ1-2; 8 bases are a match to TRBD1. The length of the CDR3 is 15 residues. Germline CDR1 and CDR2: MNHEY and SVGAGI. The V segment lost 6 bases and the J segment 4 bases; nucleotides outside the gene matches: 10. The CDR3 loop is CASRGQGLVAYGYTF. The CDR3 DNA reads TGTGCCAGCAGAGGACAGGGCCTGGTTGCCTATGGCTACACCTTC.

The rearrangement joins TRBV5-8 to TRBJ2-1; TRBD2 matches at 11 bases. The CDR3 loop spans 15 amino acids. The germline gives CDR1 SGHTS, CDR2 YDEGEE. The ends lost 0 bases at V and 15 bases at J; junction bases unmatched: 11. The CDR3 region has the DNA TGTGCCAGCAGCTTGGTTTTGGGACTAGCGGACAAAGGGTTCTTC. Protein: CASSLVLGLADKGFF.

This chain uses TRBV30 with TRBJ1-6; D is unclear. V was cut by 4 bases and J by 4 bases, with 8 bases left in between. CDR1 and CDR2 (germline): GTSNPN, SVGIG (reference sequence). The CDR3 is made up of 13 amino acids. CDR3 nucleotides: TGTGCCTGGACCAACGGTTATAATTCACCCCTCCACTTT. This sequence encodes CAWTNGYNSPLHF.

This clone was observed a single time. The chain uses TRBV2 and TRBJ1-2; D unclear. Germline loops: CDR1 SNHLY, CDR2 FYNNEI. V was cut by 6 bases and J by 6 bases, with 14 bases left in between. CDR3 length equals 13 residues. The CDR3 DNA reads TGTGCCAGCAGCGGAGATGTCGTCGATGGCTACACCTTC. Translated, it gives CASSGDVVDGYTF.

The chain carries TRBV7-2 and TRBJ2-1; no firm D call. Per the germline V gene, CDR1 is SGHTA and CDR2 is FQGNSA. CDR3 length: 12 residues. V dropped 3 bases and J dropped 10 bases, with 10 bases sitting between them. The CDR3 loop reads CASSFSWIEQFF. DNA for the CDR3: TGTGCCAGCAGCTTTAGCTGGATCGAGCAGTTCTTC. Together with reference TRBV7-2 and TRBJ2-1, the CDR3 gives the full variable domain: GAGVSQSPSNKVTEKGKDVELRCDPISGHTALYWYRQSLGQGLEFLIYFQGNSAPDKSGLPSDRFSAERTGGSVSTLTIQRTQQEDSAVYLCASSFSWIEQFFGPGTRLTVL.

CDR3 in amino acids: CASSAGTGDFGYGYTF. The CDR3 DNA follows: TGTGCCAGCAGCGCCGGGACAGGGGATTTCGGCTATGGCTACACCTTC. The gene calls are TRBV5-6 and TRBJ1-2; 10 bases are shared with TRBD1. CDR1 SGHDT and CDR2 YYEEEE come from the germline V gene. The CDR3 extends over 16 amino acids. The ends lost 4 bases at V and 4 bases at J; junction bases unmatched: 10.

As DNA, the CDR3 is TGTGCCTGGAGTACAACCGGCGGGCAGCCCCAGCATTTT. Amino acids: CAWSTTGGQPQHF. The chain carries TRBV30 and TRBJ1-5; D call uncertain. The CDR3 loop spans 13 amino acids. Deletions cut 2 bases from V and 7 bases from J, with 12 bases between. CDR1 is GTSNPN and CDR2 is SVGIG in the germline V gene (reference sequence).

The chain is built from TRBV5-1 and TRBJ2-3; D possibly corresponds to TRBD2 (6 bases). V was cut by 0 bases and J by 1 base, with 12 bases left in between. CDR3 length: 16 amino acids. Germline V lookup: CDR1 SGHRS, CDR2 YFSETQ. DNA for the CDR3: TGCGCCAGCAGCTTGGAACCTAGCGCGGGCACAGATACGCAGTATTTT. This gives the protein CASSLEPSAGTDTQYF.